This T cell receptor (beta chain) originates from a study of blood T cell repertoires in COVID-19. Assay: immunoSEQ multiplex PCR; the TCRdb copy retains only in-frame clones and omits some. The sample carries 70,000 to 85,000 clones, 88% recorded once. Trimming took off 3 bases at V and 0 bases at J, with 9 bases between the two ends. Germline V gives CDR1 LNHDA, CDR2 SQIVND (reference sequence). The CDR3 has 15 amino acids. This TCR derives from a man aged 70 or older with active or convalescent COVID-19. V is TRBV19 and J is TRBJ1-5; D uncertain. What was sequenced was peripheral blood. CDR3 DNA sequence: TGTGCCAGTAGTATCCCGGGGTATAGCAATCAGCCCCAGCATTTT. This codes for CASSIPGYSNQPQHF.